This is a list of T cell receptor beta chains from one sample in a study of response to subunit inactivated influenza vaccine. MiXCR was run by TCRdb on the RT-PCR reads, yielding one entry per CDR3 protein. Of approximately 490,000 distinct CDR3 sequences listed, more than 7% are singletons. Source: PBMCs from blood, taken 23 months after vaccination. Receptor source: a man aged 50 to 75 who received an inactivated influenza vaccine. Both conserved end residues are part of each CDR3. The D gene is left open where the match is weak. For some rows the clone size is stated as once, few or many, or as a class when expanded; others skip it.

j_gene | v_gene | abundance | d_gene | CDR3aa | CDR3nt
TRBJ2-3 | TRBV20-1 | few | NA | CSASGTIPTDTQYF | TGCAGTGCTAGCGGGACAATCCCCACAGATACGCAGTATTTT
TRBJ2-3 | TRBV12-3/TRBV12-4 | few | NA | CASKATYRTDTQYF | TGTGCCAGCAAGGCTACCTATCGCACAGATACGCAGTATTTT
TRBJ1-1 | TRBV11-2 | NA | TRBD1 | CASSQVYDRGQLNTEAFF | TGTGCCAGCAGCCAAGTATATGACAGGGGACAACTGAACACTGAAGCTTTCTTT
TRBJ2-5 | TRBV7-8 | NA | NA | CASSFFQGIQETQYF | TGTGCCAGCAGCTTTTTTCAGGGAATCCAAGAGACCCAGTACTTC
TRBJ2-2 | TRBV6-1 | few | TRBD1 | CASPGTGSNTGELFF | TGTGCCAGTCCCGGGACAGGGTCGAACACCGGGGAGCTGTTTTTT
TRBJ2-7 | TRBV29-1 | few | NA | CSVEYLEGGEQYF | TGCAGCGTTGAATATCTAGAGGGGGGGGAGCAGTACTTC
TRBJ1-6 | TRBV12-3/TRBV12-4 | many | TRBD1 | CASSLRDSDNSPLHF | TGTGCCAGCAGTCTAAGGGACAGTGATAATTCACCCCTCCACTTT
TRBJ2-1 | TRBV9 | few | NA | CASSVAWATNEQFF | TGTGCCAGCAGCGTAGCTTGGGCCACCAATGAGCAGTTCTTC
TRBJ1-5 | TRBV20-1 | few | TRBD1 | CSARVGQGISQPQHF | TGCAGTGCTAGAGTGGGACAGGGGATTAGTCAGCCCCAGCATTTT
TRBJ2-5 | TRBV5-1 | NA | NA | CASSLAGGTQGTQYF | TGCGCCAGCAGCTTGGCCGGGGGCACTCAAGGAACCCAGTACTTC
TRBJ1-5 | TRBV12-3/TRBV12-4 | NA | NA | CASSFGGGGNQPQHF | TGTGCCAGCAGTTTTGGTGGCGGTGGCAATCAGCCCCAGCATTTT
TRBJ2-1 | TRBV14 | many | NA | CASSQDRSPYNEQFF | TGTGCCAGCAGCCAAGACAGGTCCCCCTACAATGAGCAGTTCTTC
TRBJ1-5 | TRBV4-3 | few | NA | CASSQELRGNQPQHF | TGCGCCAGCAGCCAAGAGCTAAGGGGCAATCAGCCCCAGCATTTT
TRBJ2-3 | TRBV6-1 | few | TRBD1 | CASRGKGTGTDTQYF | TGTGCCAGCAGGGGGAAAGGGACAGGCACAGATACGCAGTATTTT
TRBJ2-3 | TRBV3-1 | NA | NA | CASSKGVLSTDTQYF | TGTGCCAGCAGCAAGGGGGTCCTTAGCACAGATACGCAGTATTTT
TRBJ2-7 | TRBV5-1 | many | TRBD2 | CASSLAGGAGVYEQYF | TGCGCCAGCAGCTTGGCCGGCGGAGCGGGAGTCTACGAGCAGTACTTC
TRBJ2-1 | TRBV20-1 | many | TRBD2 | CSAASGTSNNEQFF | TGCAGTGCCGCAAGCGGGACTAGTAACAATGAGCAGTTCTTC
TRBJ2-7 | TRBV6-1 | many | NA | CASKRSFSYEQYF | TGTGCCAGCAAGAGAAGTTTCTCCTACGAGCAGTACTTC
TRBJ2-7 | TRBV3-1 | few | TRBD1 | CASSQGGQGAGEQYF | TGTGCCAGCAGCCAAGGGGGACAGGGGGCCGGCGAGCAGTACTTC
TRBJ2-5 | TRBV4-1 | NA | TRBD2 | CASSQGTSGLQETQYF | TGCGCCAGCAGCCAAGGGACTAGCGGTCTCCAAGAGACCCAGTACTTC
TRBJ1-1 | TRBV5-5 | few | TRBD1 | CASSLGLGTGRNTEAFF | TGTGCCAGCAGCTTGGGGTTGGGGACAGGGCGGAACACTGAAGCTTTCTTT
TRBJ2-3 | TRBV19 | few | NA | CASSILSTGFTNTQYF | TGTGCCAGTAGTATATTATCTACAGGCTTCACAAATACGCAGTATTTT
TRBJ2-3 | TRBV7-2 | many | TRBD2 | CASSARTSGSTDTQYF | TGTGCCAGCAGCGCGAGGACTAGCGGGAGCACAGATACGCAGTATTTT
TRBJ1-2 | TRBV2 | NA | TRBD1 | CASKQTGPVYGYTF | TGTGCCAGCAAGCAGACAGGGCCCGTCTATGGCTACACCTTC
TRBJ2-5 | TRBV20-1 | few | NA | CSARDYLVGHETQYF | TGCAGTGCTAGAGACTACCTTGTGGGACACGAGACCCAGTACTTC
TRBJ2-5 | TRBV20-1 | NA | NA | CSAPRKGILQETQYF | TGCAGTGCCCCCCGGAAAGGGATTCTACAAGAGACCCAGTACTTC
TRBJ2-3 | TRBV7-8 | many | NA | CASSLVGFSTDTQYF | TGTGCCAGCAGCTTAGTAGGGTTTAGCACAGATACGCAGTATTTT
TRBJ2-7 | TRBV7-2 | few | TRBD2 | CASSASLAGGYEQYF | TGTGCCAGCAGCGCCTCCCTAGCGGGGGGCTACGAGCAGTACTTC
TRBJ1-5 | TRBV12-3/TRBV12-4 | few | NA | CASSPQDRLSGNQPQHF | TGTGCCAGCAGCCCACAAGACAGGCTCAGTGGCAATCAGCCCCAGCATTTT
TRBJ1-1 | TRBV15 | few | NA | CATSREGRSTEAFF | TGTGCCACCAGCAGAGAGGGGCGAAGCACTGAAGCTTTCTTT
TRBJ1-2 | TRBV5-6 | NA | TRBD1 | CASSHRQGGSYGYTF | TGTGCCAGCAGCCACCGACAGGGCGGATCATATGGCTACACCTTC
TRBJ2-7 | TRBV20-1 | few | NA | CSARSLTSYEQYF | TGCAGTGCTAGAAGTCTAACCAGCTACGAGCAGTACTTC
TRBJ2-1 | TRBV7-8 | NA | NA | CASSKMGLNERGYMNEQFF | TGTGCCAGCAGCAAAATGGGACTCAACGAACGGGGGTACATGAATGAGCAGTTCTTC
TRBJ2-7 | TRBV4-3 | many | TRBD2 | CASSQDRASGSYEQYF | TGCGCCAGCAGCCAAGACCGGGCTAGCGGGAGTTACGAGCAGTACTTC
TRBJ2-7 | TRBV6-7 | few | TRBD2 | CASSCTTSGRAGRTYEQYF | TGTGCCAGCAGTTGCACGACTAGCGGGAGGGCCGGTCGGACCTACGAGCAGTACTTC
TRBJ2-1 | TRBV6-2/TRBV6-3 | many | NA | CASSFYGYNEQFF | TGTGCCAGCAGTTTCTACGGATACAATGAGCAGTTCTTC
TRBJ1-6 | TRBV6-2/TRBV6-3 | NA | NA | CASSPRSGGFLSPLHF | TGTGCCAGCAGCCCTCGGAGCGGGGGCTTTCTTTCACCCCTCCACTTT
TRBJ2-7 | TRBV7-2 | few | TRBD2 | CASTTSGGSYEQYF | TGTGCCAGCACCACTAGCGGGGGGTCCTACGAGCAGTACTTC
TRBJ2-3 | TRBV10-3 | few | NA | CAISESGERPTDTQYF | TGTGCCATCAGTGAGTCCGGGGAACGGCCCACAGATACGCAGTATTTT
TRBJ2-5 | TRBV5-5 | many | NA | CASSLYRVSQETQYF | TGTGCCAGCAGCTTGTACAGGGTGTCGCAAGAGACCCAGTACTTC
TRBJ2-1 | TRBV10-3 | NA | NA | CAISESSTSGSLYEQFF | TGTGCCATCAGCGAATCCTCGACTAGTGGGAGTTTATATGAGCAGTTCTTC
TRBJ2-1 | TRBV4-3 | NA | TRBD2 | CASSQVLAGGTYNEQFF | TGCGCCAGCAGCCAAGTACTAGCGGGGGGTACCTACAATGAGCAGTTCTTC
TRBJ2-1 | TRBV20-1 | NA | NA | CSAPLPGYSYNEQFF | TGCAGTGCTCCACTTCCGGGTTACTCCTACAATGAGCAGTTCTTC
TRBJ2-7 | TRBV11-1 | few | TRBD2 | CASSTTSGRSVITYEQYF | TGTGCCAGCAGTACGACTAGCGGGAGGTCAGTAATCACCTACGAGCAGTACTTC
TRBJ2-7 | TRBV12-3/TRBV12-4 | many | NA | CASSLTAGGAYEQYF | TGTGCCAGCAGTTTAACGGCGGGTGGAGCCTACGAGCAGTACTTC
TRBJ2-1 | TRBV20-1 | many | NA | CSARWGDPYNEQFF | TGCAGTGCTAGATGGGGGGACCCCTACAATGAGCAGTTCTTC
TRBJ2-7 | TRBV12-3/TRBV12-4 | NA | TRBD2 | CASSLETSSFSYEQYF | TGTGCCAGCAGTCTGGAGACTAGCTCTTTTTCCTACGAGCAGTACTTC
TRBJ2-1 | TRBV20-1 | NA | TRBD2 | CSAGLAGGPYNEQFF | TGCAGTGCCGGGCTAGCGGGAGGGCCTTACAATGAGCAGTTCTTC
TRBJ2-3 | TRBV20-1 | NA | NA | CSARVATNTDTQYF | TGCAGTGCTAGAGTCGCCACGAACACAGATACGCAGTATTTT
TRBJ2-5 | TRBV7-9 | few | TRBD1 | CASRPTGEETQYF | TGTGCCAGCAGACCGACAGGGGAAGAGACCCAGTACTTC
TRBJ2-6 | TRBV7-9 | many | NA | CASRQDSSGANVLTF | TGTGCCAGCAGACAGGATTCCTCTGGGGCCAACGTCCTGACTTTC
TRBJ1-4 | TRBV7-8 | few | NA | CASRSFGATNEKLFF | TGTGCCAGCAGATCGTTTGGGGCAACTAATGAAAAACTGTTTTTT
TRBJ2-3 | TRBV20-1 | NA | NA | CSAAMQAQTDTQYF | TGCAGTGCCGCCATGCAGGCGCAGACAGATACGCAGTATTTT
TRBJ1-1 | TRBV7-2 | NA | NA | CASSFSSGLGIAFF | TGTGCCAGCAGCTTTAGTTCGGGCTTGGGTATAGCTTTCTTT
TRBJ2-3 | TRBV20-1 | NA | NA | CSAAGRKQYF | TGCAGTGCCGCAGGCCGCAAGCAGTATTTT
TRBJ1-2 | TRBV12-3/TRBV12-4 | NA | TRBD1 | CASRPIRGHVYGYTF | TGTGCCAGCCGTCCAATCAGGGGGCACGTCTATGGCTACACCTTC
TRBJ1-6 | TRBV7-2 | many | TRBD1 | CASSPGGINSPLHF | TGTGCCAGCAGTCCAGGGGGCATCAATTCACCCCTCCACTTT
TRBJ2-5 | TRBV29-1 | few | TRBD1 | CSVELRGQGPETQYF | TGCAGCGTTGAATTGCGGGGACAGGGGCCGGAGACCCAGTACTTC
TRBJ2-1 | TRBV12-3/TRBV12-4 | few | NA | CASSTLPLSYNEQFF | TGTGCCAGCAGTACGTTACCCCTCTCCTACAATGAGCAGTTCTTC